This is a list of T cell receptor beta chains from one sample in a study of beta chain features in type 1 diabetes. Assay used: immunoSEQ multiplex PCR; TCRdb lists only in-frame clones, some missing. The top ten hold around 0.79% of the sample, which has 130,000 or so clones, roughly 10% seen once. The material sequenced was central memory CD4+ T cells from blood. The origin of the receptors is a young man with type 1 diabetes. Both conserved end residues are part of each CDR3. Fields, in order: V gene, clone size, D gene, J gene, CDR3 protein, CDR3 DNA. A D gene is named only where the DNA matches it firmly. Rows may omit the clone size; those that give it use once, few, many or a size class.

V: TRBV28
size: few
D: TRBD1
J: TRBJ1-4
CDR3: CASGQATNEKLFF
DNA: TGTGCCAGCGGACAGGCAACTAATGAAAAACTGTTTTTT

V: TRBV7-3
size: .
D: TRBD1
J: TRBJ1-1
CDR3: CASSKDRATEAFF
DNA: TGTGCCAGCAGCAAGGACAGGGCCACTGAAGCTTTCTTT

V: TRBV5-4
size: few
D: TRBD2
J: TRBJ2-1
CDR3: CASSPVGTSGEREQFF
DNA: TGTGCCAGCAGCCCGGTCGGGACTAGCGGGGAAAGAGAGCAGTTCTTC

V: TRBV29-1
size: .
D: .
J: TRBJ1-1
CDR3: CSVRRQDRRNTEAFF
DNA: TGCAGCGTTCGGCGACAGGACCGTAGGAACACTGAAGCTTTCTTT

V: TRBV4-1
size: .
D: TRBD1
J: TRBJ1-2
CDR3: CASSPGQGAYGYTF
DNA: TGCGCCAGCAGCCCTGGACAGGGGGCTTATGGCTACACCTTC

V: TRBV27
size: .
D: TRBD1
J: TRBJ1-1
CDR3: CASSRDREAEAFF
DNA: TGTGCCAGCAGTCGGGACAGGGAAGCTGAAGCTTTCTTT

V: TRBV2
size: .
D: .
J: TRBJ2-3
CDR3: CASSGRVGGTDTQYF
DNA: TGTGCCAGCAGTGGTCGGGTCGGAGGCACAGATACGCAGTATTTT

V: TRBV9
size: .
D: .
J: TRBJ2-7
CDR3: CASSVGNSNEQYF
DNA: TGTGCCAGCAGCGTCGGGAATAGTAACGAGCAGTACTTC

V: TRBV18
size: few
D: TRBD1
J: TRBJ1-5
CDR3: CASSPGQGPGQPQHF
DNA: TGTGCCAGCTCACCAGGACAGGGGCCGGGTCAGCCCCAGCATTTT

V: TRBV7-2
size: few
D: .
J: TRBJ2-1
CDR3: CASSLRIQLSGSYNEQFF
DNA: TGTGCCAGCAGCTTACGAATCCAGCTCTCGGGCTCCTACAATGAGCAGTTCTTC

V: TRBV6-4
size: few
D: .
J: TRBJ1-1
CDR3: CASSQFGGTEAFF
DNA: TGTGCCAGCAGTCAATTTGGGGGGACTGAAGCTTTCTTT

V: TRBV4-3
size: few
D: .
J: TRBJ2-2
CDR3: CASSHQNTGELFF
DNA: TGCGCCAGCAGCCACCAGAACACCGGGGAGCTGTTTTTT

V: TRBV7-2
size: few
D: .
J: TRBJ1-2
CDR3: CASSPLAFQGAGYTF
DNA: TGTGCCAGCAGCCCTCTCGCGTTCCAGGGTGCGGGCTACACCTTC

V: TRBV7-7
size: .
D: TRBD2
J: TRBJ2-3
CDR3: CASSLGGGATDTQYF
DNA: TGTGCTAGCAGCTTGGGCGGGGGGGCCACAGATACGCAGTATTTT

V: TRBV5-6
size: .
D: TRBD1
J: TRBJ2-2
CDR3: CASSETGTGTGELFF
DNA: TGTGCCAGCAGCGAAACCGGGACAGGCACCGGGGAGCTGTTTTTT

V: TRBV18
size: few
D: TRBD2
J: TRBJ2-1
CDR3: CASYTSGGSYNEQFF
DNA: TGTGCCAGCTACACTAGCGGGGGTTCCTACAATGAGCAGTTCTTC

V: TRBV5-4
size: few
D: TRBD1
J: TRBJ1-1
CDR3: CASSPQGDDSEAFF
DNA: TGTGCCAGCAGCCCGCAGGGGGACGACTCTGAAGCTTTCTTT

V: TRBV7-8
size: .
D: .
J: TRBJ1-5
CDR3: CASSLGLMHPGQPQHF
DNA: TGTGCCAGCAGCTTAGGTCTCATGCATCCGGGTCAGCCCCAGCATTTT

V: TRBV18
size: few
D: .
J: TRBJ2-1
CDR3: CASSPSEASSYNEQFF
DNA: TGTGCCAGCTCACCCTCCGAAGCTAGCTCCTACAATGAGCAGTTCTTC

V: TRBV7-9
size: .
D: TRBD1
J: TRBJ1-2
CDR3: CASSETGNYGYTF
DNA: TGTGCCAGCAGCGAGACAGGGAACTATGGCTACACCTTC

V: TRBV7-2
size: few
D: .
J: TRBJ2-2
CDR3: CASSLGGGMPGELFF
DNA: TGTGCCAGCAGCTTAGGAGGGGGAATGCCCGGGGAGCTGTTTTTT

V: TRBV10-3
size: few
D: .
J: TRBJ2-3
CDR3: CAISKPPGGTDTQYF
DNA: TGTGCCATCAGCAAACCTCCGGGGGGCACAGATACGCAGTATTTT

V: TRBV9
size: few
D: .
J: TRBJ1-1
CDR3: CASSKDTNTEAFF
DNA: TGTGCCAGCAGCAAGGACACGAACACTGAAGCTTTCTTT

V: TRBV19
size: .
D: .
J: TRBJ2-6
CDR3: CASSILAGPSGANVLTF
DNA: TGTGCCAGTAGTATTCTAGCAGGCCCTTCTGGGGCCAACGTCCTGACTTTC

V: TRBV28
size: .
D: .
J: TRBJ1-5
CDR3: CASSFSDSSNQPQHF
DNA: TGTGCCAGCAGTTTCTCTGACAGTAGCAATCAGCCCCAGCATTTT

V: TRBV25-1
size: few
D: TRBD1
J: TRBJ2-2
CDR3: CASSGTGAGELFF
DNA: TGTGCCAGCAGTGGGACAGGGGCCGGGGAGCTGTTTTTT

V: TRBV7-2
size: .
D: TRBD1
J: TRBJ2-2
CDR3: CASRTGINTGELFF
DNA: TGTGCCAGCCGGACAGGAATAAACACCGGGGAGCTGTTTTTT

V: TRBV30
size: few
D: .
J: TRBJ1-5
CDR3: CAWSVLGGAGDQPQHF
DNA: TGTGCCTGGAGTGTACTAGGGGGAGCCGGCGATCAGCCCCAGCATTTT

V: TRBV7-2
size: few
D: TRBD1
J: TRBJ2-2
CDR3: CASRSGQWTGELFF
DNA: TGTGCCAGCCGTTCGGGACAGTGGACCGGGGAGCTGTTTTTT

V: TRBV9
size: few
D: TRBD1
J: TRBJ2-7
CDR3: CASSDRDREAYEQYF
DNA: TGTGCCAGCAGCGACCGGGACAGGGAAGCCTACGAGCAGTACTTC

V: TRBV2
size: .
D: TRBD2
J: TRBJ2-2
CDR3: CASRRLAGNTGELFF
DNA: TGTGCCAGCCGCCGACTAGCGGGGAACACCGGGGAGCTGTTTTTT

V: TRBV10-3
size: many
D: .
J: TRBJ2-7
CDR3: CAISGSVASYEQYF
DNA: TGTGCCATCAGTGGTTCAGTAGCATCCTACGAGCAGTACTTC

V: TRBV30
size: few
D: TRBD1
J: TRBJ1-2
CDR3: CAWSRGGAPHGYTF
DNA: TGTGCCTGGAGCCGAGGGGGCGCCCCCCATGGCTACACCTTC

V: TRBV13
size: few
D: .
J: TRBJ1-1
CDR3: CASSGRGEAFF
DNA: TGTGCCAGCAGCGGGAGGGGTGAAGCTTTCTTT

V: TRBV6-4
size: few
D: .
J: TRBJ1-5
CDR3: CASSGGPGQPQHF
DNA: TGTGCCAGCAGTGGGGGGCCGGGACAGCCCCAGCATTTT

V: TRBV29-1
size: .
D: .
J: TRBJ1-1
CDR3: CSVIGVTQNTEAFF
DNA: TGCAGCGTCATAGGGGTCACCCAGAACACTGAAGCTTTCTTT

V: TRBV19
size: few
D: .
J: TRBJ2-7
CDR3: CASTPGRSSYEQYF
DNA: TGTGCCAGTACCCCTGGCAGGTCCTCCTACGAGCAGTACTTC

V: TRBV7-9
size: .
D: TRBD1
J: TRBJ2-3
CDR3: CASSYGQATSTDTQYF
DNA: TGTGCCAGCAGTTATGGACAGGCCACTAGCACAGATACGCAGTATTTT

V: TRBV7-2
size: few
D: .
J: TRBJ2-5
CDR3: CASSSIGETQYF
DNA: TGTGCCAGCAGCTCAATCGGAGAGACCCAGTACTTC

V: TRBV29-1
size: many
D: TRBD2
J: TRBJ2-5
CDR3: CSVAGTSGENWETQYF
DNA: TGCAGCGTCGCCGGGACTAGCGGGGAGAATTGGGAGACCCAGTACTTC

V: TRBV10-3
size: many
D: .
J: TRBJ1-3
CDR3: CAISRRAGTSGNTIYF
DNA: TGTGCCATCAGTAGGAGGGCGGGTACCTCTGGAAACACCATATATTTT

V: TRBV9
size: few
D: .
J: TRBJ2-2
CDR3: CASSVWGGFTGELFF
DNA: TGTGCCAGCAGCGTATGGGGGGGCTTTACCGGGGAGCTGTTTTTT

V: TRBV5-1
size: .
D: TRBD2
J: TRBJ2-2
CDR3: CASSLRGGTGELFF
DNA: TGCGCCAGCAGCTTGCGGGGGGGCACCGGGGAGCTGTTTTTT

V: TRBV18
size: few
D: TRBD1
J: TRBJ1-5
CDR3: CASSPGQATQPQHF
DNA: TGTGCCAGCTCACCAGGACAGGCGACTCAGCCCCAGCATTTT

V: TRBV5-1
size: .
D: .
J: TRBJ1-2
CDR3: CASMRQGGYDGYTF
DNA: TGCGCCAGCATGCGTCAGGGTGGGTACGATGGCTACACCTTC

V: TRBV19
size: few
D: .
J: TRBJ2-7
CDR3: CASRYGYEQYF
DNA: TGTGCCAGTAGGTACGGCTACGAGCAGTACTTC

V: TRBV28
size: .
D: .
J: TRBJ1-1
CDR3: CASSPIDRSRREAFF
DNA: TGTGCCAGCAGCCCAATAGACAGGTCGCGGCGTGAAGCTTTCTTT

V: TRBV7-8
size: .
D: TRBD2
J: TRBJ2-7
CDR3: CASRRGGGSSYEQYF
DNA: TGTGCCAGCAGACGGGGGGGTGGCAGCTCCTACGAGCAGTACTTC

V: TRBV7-8
size: few
D: .
J: TRBJ1-1
CDR3: CASSSGGGTEAFF
DNA: TGTGCCAGCAGTTCAGGCGGGGGCACTGAAGCTTTCTTT

V: TRBV9
size: .
D: .
J: TRBJ1-4
CDR3: CASSVTSGGEKLFF
DNA: TGTGCCAGCAGCGTAACGTCGGGGGGAGAAAAACTGTTTTTT

V: TRBV28
size: .
D: TRBD2
J: TRBJ2-5
CDR3: CASSLRRGGRETQYF
DNA: TGTGCCAGCAGTTTACGGCGGGGGGGCCGAGAGACCCAGTACTTC

V: TRBV7-9
size: .
D: TRBD2
J: TRBJ2-1
CDR3: CASIPTSGESYNEQFF
DNA: TGTGCCAGCATCCCGACTAGCGGGGAATCCTACAATGAGCAGTTCTTC